The 23 T cell receptor beta chains given below trace back to one sample, sequenced in a study of OX40 agonist ivuxolimab in advanced cancers. Clones were sequenced by immunoSEQ multiplex PCR, and TCRdb holds only the in-frame ones, with some missing. The sample yields tens of thousands of clones, roughly 90% seen once. The sequences come from CD4+ or CD8+ T cells sorted from blood, collected in a trial of the OX40 agonist ivuxolimab. These receptors all stem from an adult with an advanced solid tumor such as melanoma, head and neck, liver or kidney cancer.

The CDR3 DNA sequence: TGTGCCAGCAGCGGTATGGGGTTAGGAAACACCATATATTTT. The encoded protein is CASSGMGLGNTIYF. The chain joins TRBV7-6 to TRBJ1-3; no definite D call. Germline CDR1 is SGHVS and CDR2 is FNYEAQ. V was pared by 5 bases and J by 4 bases, with 12 bases between. CDR3 length: 14 amino acids.

This chain uses TRBV7-9 with TRBJ2-7; TRBD1 agrees at 7 bases. Germline trimming cut 8 bases from V and 3 bases from J; bases unmatched to any gene: 7. CDR1 and CDR2 (germline): SEHNR, FQNEAQ (reference sequence). The length of the CDR3 is 13 residues. The CDR3 coding sequence is TGTGCCAGCCGCCAGGGGGACAGCTACGAGCAGTACTTC. Its protein product is CASRQGDSYEQYF.

The chain has TRBV7-2 and TRBJ1-3, with D unresolved. The CDR3 consists of 15 residues. The V end was cut by 1 base, the J end by 0 bases, with 7 bases between. CDR1 SGHTA and CDR2 FQGNSA come from the germline V gene. The CDR3 sequence: CASSLDGSSGNTIYF. CDR3 DNA sequence: TGTGCCAGCAGCTTAGACGGGAGCTCTGGAAACACCATATATTTT.

The chain links TRBV5-6 to TRBJ1-2; possible D gene TRBD1, 5 bases. This CDR3 is 15 amino acids long. V dropped 0 bases and J dropped 1 base, with 10 bases sitting between them. Germline-derived CDR1 and CDR2 are SGHDT and YYEEEE. The CDR3 spells CASSLGDEGNYGYTF. The CDR3 DNA follows: TGTGCCAGCAGCTTGGGGGACGAGGGTAACTATGGCTACACCTTC. Full variable domain (missing parts from reference TRBV5-6 and TRBJ1-2): DAGVTQSPTHLIKTRGQQVTLRCSPKSGHDTVSWYQQALGQGPQFIFQYYEEEERQRGNFPDRFSGHQFPNYSSELNVNALLLGDSALYLCASSLGDEGNYGYTFGSGTRLTVV.

This clone was seen more than once but under ten times. This rearrangement joins TRBV7-3 to TRBJ2-1; a possible D gene is TRBD1 (5 bases). V was shortened by 0 bases and J by 6 bases, with 6 bases between the two germline ends. CDR1 is SGHTA, CDR2 FQGTGA, per germline. The CDR3 consists of 13 residues. CDR3 DNA sequence: TGTGCCAGCAGCTTAACAGGGGTCAATGAGCAGTTCTTC. Translation gives CASSLTGVNEQFF.

The chain employs TRBV7-6 and TRBJ1-2; tentatively, D is TRBD1 (6 bases). Germline CDR1 reads SGHVS; CDR2 reads FNYEAQ. V was clipped by 2 bases and J by 1 base, with 8 bases between them. The CDR3 spans 14 residues. The CDR3 loop reads CASSLRQDNYGYTF. The CDR3 nucleotides read TGTGCCAGCAGCTTAAGACAGGATAACTATGGCTACACCTTC.

This clone came up a few times. The V call is TRBV27, the J call TRBJ1-1; a weak D match, TRBD1 (5 bases). Deletions cut 6 bases from V and 4 bases from J, with 9 bases between. Germline V lookup: CDR1 MNHEY, CDR2 SMNVEV (reference sequence). CDR3 length: 12 residues. The CDR3 loop reads CASSPGGTEAFF. The CDR3 DNA sequence: TGTGCCAGCAGCCCCGGGGGCACTGAAGCTTTCTTT.

The chain's CDR3 is CASSRTSGNYNEQFF. The DNA for the CDR3 is TGTGCCAGCAGCCGTACTAGCGGTAACTACAATGAGCAGTTCTTC. The chain is built from TRBV7-6 and TRBJ2-1; 8 nucleotides align to TRBD2. The germline V gene encodes CDR1 SGHVS and CDR2 FNYEAQ. V trimming: 5 bases; J trimming: 3 bases; junction bases outside the gene matches: 6. This CDR3 contains 15 residues.

The V and J genes are TRBV10-3 and TRBJ1-2, with D possibly being TRBD1 (5 bases). This CDR3 has 16 amino acids. V was cut by 8 bases and J by 0 bases, with 19 bases left in between. Germline V gene sequence: CDR1 ENHRY, CDR2 SYGVKD. Written as DNA, the CDR3 is TGTGCCATCTCTGACCGAATACAGGATTCTAACTATGGCTACACCTTC. Protein product: CAISDRIQDSNYGYTF.

This clone has a handful of counts. This chain uses TRBV7-9 with TRBJ2-5, with 8 positions matching TRBD2. V gave up 1 base and J gave up 3 bases; unmatched junction bases: 1. CDR3 length: 14 residues. Looked up from germline, CDR1 is SEHNR and CDR2 is FQNEAQ (reference sequence). The CDR3 loop is CASSLEAGEETQYF. The CDR3 bases are TGTGCCAGCAGCTTAGAAGCGGGGGAAGAGACCCAGTACTTC.

V is TRBV5-4 and J is TRBJ1-6; D gene ambiguous. This CDR3 spans 15 amino acids. Germline V CDR1 and CDR2: SGHNT, YYREEE (reference sequence). Trimming took off 6 bases at V and 0 bases at J, with 10 bases between the two ends. In DNA form, the CDR3 reads TGTGCCAGCACAATTAAGAGCTCCTATAATTCACCCCTCCACTTT. It is translated as CASTIKSSYNSPLHF. The full variable domain, in which reference TRBV5-4 and TRBJ1-6 provide the parts outside the CDR3, is ETGVTQSPTHLIKTRGQQVTLRCSSQSGHNTVSWYQQALGQGPQFIFQYYREEENGRGNFPPRFSGLQFPNYSSELNVNALELDDSALYLCASTIKSSYNSPLHFGNGTRLTVT.

DNA of the CDR3: TGTGCCAGCAGCCCAGGGACCTACGAGCAGTACTTC. Amino acid sequence: CASSPGTYEQYF. V usage is TRBV7-9 and J usage is TRBJ2-7, with D possibly TRBD1 on 5 matching bases. The germline CDR1 and CDR2 sequences are SEHNR and FQNEAQ (reference sequence). The CDR3 covers 12 residues. The V end lost 5 bases, the J end lost 2 bases, and 7 bases lay between the germline ends.

A single count supports this clone. This CDR3 is CASSQDRGSYNEQFF. The CDR3 DNA sequence: TGCGCCAGCAGCCAAGACAGGGGGTCCTACAATGAGCAGTTCTTC. The chain uses TRBV4-3 and TRBJ2-1, with 7 nucleotides matching TRBD1. The CDR3 is made up of 15 amino acids. After removal of 0 bases from V and 1 base from J, the junction contained 0 bases not matched to a gene. Germline V CDR1 and CDR2: LGHNA, YSLEER.

The gene calls are TRBV7-2 and TRBJ1-2; TRBD1 aligns across 7 bases. This CDR3 spans 14 amino acids. Looked up from germline, CDR1 is SGHTA and CDR2 is FQGNSA. After removal of 3 bases from V and 8 bases from J, the junction contained 9 bases not matched to a gene. CDR3 bases: TGTGCCAGCAGCTTCGACAGGGCCCTCTTCGGCTACACCTTC. It encodes CASSFDRALFGYTF.

The chain carries TRBV9 and TRBJ2-3; TRBD2 might be the D (5 bases). V was clipped by 0 bases and J by 1 base, with 9 bases between them. The CDR3 runs to 15 residues. Germline CDR1 reads SGDLS; CDR2 reads YYNGEE. The CDR3 spells CASSVARRGTDTQYF. Written as DNA, the CDR3 is TGTGCCAGCAGCGTAGCCAGGCGGGGCACAGATACGCAGTATTTT. Full variable domain (missing parts from reference TRBV9 and TRBJ2-3): DSGVTQTPKHLITATGQRVTLRCSPRSGDLSVYWYQQSLDQGLQFLIQYYNGEERAKGNILERFSAQQFPDLHSELNLSSLELGDSALYFCASSVARRGTDTQYFGPGTRLTVL.

The genes are TRBV11-2 and TRBJ2-3, with D unclear. The CDR3 is 16 residues long. From germline, CDR1 is SGHAT and CDR2 FQNNGV. The V end lost 7 bases, the J end lost 2 bases, and 19 bases lay between the germline ends. CDR3 sequence (DNA): TGTGCCAGCACCCTCATGGCACCTCTCTACACAGATACGCAGTATTTT. Translating it yields CASTLMAPLYTDTQYF.

The chain couples TRBV29-1 to TRBJ1-1; 7 bases are shared with TRBD1. CDR1 is SQVTM, CDR2 ANQGSEA, per germline. The CDR3 contains 13 residues. With 7 bases clipped from V and 6 bases from J, the junction kept 11 bases outside the gene matches. The CDR3 region has the DNA TGCAGCGCTAGGGCAGGGGGAGGTGCTGAAGCTTTCTTT. Its translation is CSARAGGGAEAFF.

The V gene is TRBV5-8, the J gene TRBJ2-6; D is undetermined. Trimming pared 0 bases from V and 0 bases from J, leaving 4 bases between. The CDR3 spans 15 residues. Per germline, CDR1 SGHTS and CDR2 YDEGEE. Written as DNA, the CDR3 is TGTGCCAGCAGCTTGGGGGGCTCTGGGGCCAACGTCCTGACTTTC. Translating gives CASSLGGSGANVLTF.

V gene TRBV7-8 combines with J gene TRBJ1-5; D not resolved. This CDR3 has 15 amino acids. Trimming removed 6 bases from V and 5 bases from J, with 17 bases in between. Germline V CDR1 and CDR2: SGHVS, FQNEAQ. CDR3 amino acids: CASRREGNRDQPQHF. CDR3 nucleotide sequence: TGTGCCAGCAGGCGTGAGGGAAATCGGGATCAGCCCCAGCATTTT. The full variable domain, with the rest looked up from reference TRBV7-8 and TRBJ1-5, is GAGVSQSPRYKVAKRGQDVALRCDPISGHVSLFWYQQALGQGPEFLTYFQNEAQLDKSGLPSDRFFAERPEGSVSTLKIQRTQQEDSAVYLCASRREGNRDQPQHFGDGTRLSIL.

This chain connects TRBV6-5 to TRBJ2-7, with D possibly matching TRBD1 (5 bases). This CDR3 has 14 residues. CDR1 is MNHEY and CDR2 is SVGAGI in the germline V gene. The V gene lost 0 bases and the J gene lost 4 bases, with 10 bases spanning the gap. CDR3 coding DNA: TGTGCCAGCAGTTACTCTCAGGGTGGGTACGAGCAGTACTTC. Translated: CASSYSQGGYEQYF.

The chain combines TRBV19 with TRBJ2-1; D unresolved. The CDR3 extends over 12 amino acids. Germline V lookup: CDR1 LNHDA, CDR2 SQIVND (reference sequence). Trimming pared 7 bases from V and 4 bases from J, leaving 8 bases between. The CDR3 region has the DNA TGTGCCAGTACCCCCGGTTACAATGAGCAGTTCTTC. Protein product: CASTPGYNEQFF.

The rearrangement uses TRBV11-3 and TRBJ2-2; D assignment may be TRBD1 or TRBD2 (5 bases each). This CDR3 is built from 13 residues. The germline gives CDR1 SGHNT, CDR2 YENEEA. Trimming took off 3 bases at V and 7 bases at J, with 9 bases between the two ends. DNA for the CDR3: TGTGCCAGCAGCTTCCGGGACGGCGGGGAGCTGTTTTTT. Translated, it gives CASSFRDGGELFF. Filled out from reference TRBV11-3 and TRBJ2-2, the complete variable domain reads EAGVVQSPRYKIIEKKQPVAFWCNPISGHNTLYWYLQNLGQGPELLIRYENEEAVDDSQLPKDRFSAERLKGVDSTLKIQPAELGDSAVYLCASSFRDGGELFFGEGSRLTVL.

The V gene is TRBV18, the J gene TRBJ2-3; no clear D gene. The CDR3 runs 15 residues. V dropped 4 bases and J dropped 1 base, with 12 bases sitting between them. Germline V CDR1 and CDR2: KGHSH, LQKENI. For the CDR3, the DNA is TGTGCCAGCTCACGTAGCTGGGAACGCACAGATACGCAGTATTTT. Translated, it gives CASSRSWERTDTQYF.